Described below is a single TCR beta chain sequence and its context. Its antigen is unknown. PCR employed 60 Vbeta and 13 Jbeta primers. TCRdb's table, derived via immunoSEQ multiplex PCR, lists solely in-frame clones and lacks some. Of hundreds of thousands of clones listed, approximately 79% are singletons. The data derive from a study of cytomegalovirus exposure and HLA in healthy donors. General study findings and limits: The authors listed about 170 TCR beta chains as cytomegalovirus-associated. In presence/absence analyses, roughly uniform sequencing depth across donors was assumed. Among immune exposure information, only CMV serostatus was available.

Germline V gene data show CDR1 as SGHNT and CDR2 as YYREEE (reference sequence). Trimming cost V 1 base and J 5 bases; bases outside gene matches: 12. The CDR3 length is 19 residues. This receptor was identified in a girl aged 2 to 10 in good health and CMV-seronegative. The chain combines TRBV5-4 with TRBJ2-2; 12 bases are shared with TRBD2. The specimen was PBMCs. The DNA of the CDR3 is TGTGCCAGCAGCTTGCCCCCTAGCGGGGGGGCCGGGCGAACCGGGGAGCTGTTTTTT. It specifies CASSLPPSGGAGRTGELFF.